A selection of T cell receptor beta chains follows, all from one sample in a study of cytomegalovirus exposure and HLA in healthy donors. TCRdb's copy holds only in-frame clones and misses some; the assay was immunoSEQ multiplex PCR. Of about 130,000 clones in the sample, approximately 82% were seen once. What was sequenced was PBMCs. Every receptor here comes from a boy younger than 10 in good health and CMV-seronegative. Both conserved end residues are part of each CDR3. A D gene is named only where the DNA matches it firmly. Expanded clones are given a class, and other clones once, few, many or no size at all.

clone_size: -
j_call: TRBJ1-5
v_call: TRBV5-8
d_call: -
cdr3_aa: CASSGGQVKRQPQHF
cdr3_nt: TGTGCCAGCAGCGGGGGCCAGGTGAAGCGTCAGCCCCAGCATTTT

clone_size: -
j_call: TRBJ1-2
v_call: TRBV20-1
d_call: -
cdr3_aa: CSARAGSGYTF
cdr3_nt: TGCAGTGCTAGAGCCGGGTCTGGCTACACCTTC

clone_size: few
j_call: TRBJ2-5
v_call: TRBV6-5
d_call: -
cdr3_aa: CASSYQKTQYF
cdr3_nt: TGTGCCAGCAGTTACCAAAAGACCCAGTACTTC

clone_size: -
j_call: TRBJ2-7
v_call: TRBV13
d_call: -
cdr3_aa: CASSSIRTAASYEQYF
cdr3_nt: TGTGCCAGCAGCTCCATACGGACAGCAGCCTCCTACGAGCAGTACTTC

clone_size: -
j_call: TRBJ2-3
v_call: TRBV9
d_call: TRBD2
cdr3_aa: CASSGEGIGTSGRFPDTQYF
cdr3_nt: TGTGCCAGCAGCGGAGAGGGTATAGGGACTAGCGGGAGGTTCCCGGATACGCAGTATTTT

clone_size: -
j_call: TRBJ1-2
v_call: TRBV4-2
d_call: TRBD1
cdr3_aa: CASSQAAPAAGGGYTF
cdr3_nt: TGTGCCAGCAGCCAAGCAGCTCCAGCGGCAGGGGGCGGCTACACCTTC

clone_size: -
j_call: TRBJ1-1
v_call: TRBV30
d_call: -
cdr3_aa: CAWSRILNTEAFF
cdr3_nt: TGTGCCTGGAGTCGAATACTAAACACTGAAGCTTTCTTT

clone_size: -
j_call: TRBJ1-1
v_call: TRBV5-4
d_call: TRBD1
cdr3_aa: CASSPDRARWAEAFF
cdr3_nt: TGTGCCAGCAGCCCTGACAGGGCTAGGTGGGCTGAAGCTTTTTTT

clone_size: -
j_call: TRBJ1-1
v_call: TRBV6-5
d_call: TRBD1
cdr3_aa: CASSSPGGAYTEAFF
cdr3_nt: TGTGCCAGCAGTTCCCCAGGGGGCGCGTACACTGAAGCTTTCTTT

clone_size: few
j_call: TRBJ1-1
v_call: TRBV6-4
d_call: -
cdr3_aa: CASSEQGGNTEAFF
cdr3_nt: TGTGCCAGCAGTGAGCAGGGAGGTAACACTGAAGCTTTCTTT

clone_size: once
j_call: TRBJ1-5
v_call: TRBV27
d_call: TRBD1
cdr3_aa: CASRWDSGSNQPQHF
cdr3_nt: TGTGCCAGCAGGTGGGACAGCGGGAGCAATCAGCCCCAGCATTTT

clone_size: -
j_call: TRBJ2-1
v_call: TRBV13
d_call: -
cdr3_aa: CASSLGHGGSYNEQFF
cdr3_nt: TGTGCCAGCAGCTTAGGCCATGGGGGGTCCTACAATGAGCAGTTCTTC

clone_size: -
j_call: TRBJ2-3
v_call: TRBV6-4
d_call: TRBD2
cdr3_aa: CASSDGLAATDTQYF
cdr3_nt: TGTGCCAGCAGTGATGGACTAGCGGCCACAGATACGCAGTATTTT

clone_size: -
j_call: TRBJ2-1
v_call: TRBV5-6
d_call: TRBD2
cdr3_aa: CASNRMGGEVDEQFF
cdr3_nt: TGTGCCAGCAACCGAATGGGGGGGGAGGTGGATGAGCAGTTCTTC

clone_size: few
j_call: TRBJ2-2
v_call: TRBV10-1
d_call: -
cdr3_aa: CASSGGSQGPGGELFF
cdr3_nt: TGCGCCAGCAGTGGGGGCTCGCAGGGCCCGGGCGGGGAGCTGTTTTTT

clone_size: -
j_call: TRBJ1-2
v_call: TRBV10-3
d_call: -
cdr3_aa: CAISEAAVYGYTF
cdr3_nt: TGTGCCATCAGTGAGGCAGCGGTCTATGGCTACACCTTC

clone_size: few
j_call: TRBJ1-3
v_call: TRBV19
d_call: TRBD1
cdr3_aa: CASSIANRGSGNTIYF
cdr3_nt: TGTGCCAGTAGTATAGCGAACAGGGGATCTGGAAACACCATATATTTT

clone_size: -
j_call: TRBJ1-1
v_call: TRBV30
d_call: -
cdr3_aa: CAWSVQGGRTFF
cdr3_nt: TGTGCCTGGAGTGTACAGGGTGGGCGGACTTTCTTT

clone_size: few
j_call: TRBJ1-5
v_call: TRBV11-2
d_call: -
cdr3_aa: CASSFGRDQPQHF
cdr3_nt: TGTGCCAGCAGCTTCGGCCGGGATCAGCCCCAGCATTTT

clone_size: -
j_call: TRBJ2-3
v_call: TRBV29-1
d_call: -
cdr3_aa: CSARHGEDTQYF
cdr3_nt: TGCAGCGCCCGTCACGGTGAAGATACGCAGTATTTT

clone_size: -
j_call: TRBJ2-3
v_call: TRBV6-6
d_call: -
cdr3_aa: CASSYSKGQSADTRYF
cdr3_nt: TGTGCCAGCAGTTACTCGAAAGGACAGTCGGCAGATACGCGGTATTTT

clone_size: -
j_call: TRBJ2-1
v_call: TRBV25-1
d_call: TRBD2
cdr3_aa: CASSWGTSGLEQFF
cdr3_nt: TGTGCCAGCAGTTGGGGGACTAGCGGACTTGAGCAGTTCTTC

clone_size: -
j_call: TRBJ1-1
v_call: TRBV7-9
d_call: -
cdr3_aa: CSSSPGNTEAFF
cdr3_nt: TGTTCCAGCAGCCCCGGTAACACTGAAGCTTTCTTT

clone_size: -
j_call: TRBJ1-3
v_call: TRBV11-3
d_call: TRBD1
cdr3_aa: CASSRGQPLNPYSGNTIYF
cdr3_nt: TGTGCCAGCAGCCGGGGACAGCCCCTTAACCCTTACTCTGGAAACACCATATATTTT

clone_size: few
j_call: TRBJ1-3
v_call: TRBV9
d_call: -
cdr3_aa: CASSVLGNTIYF
cdr3_nt: TGTGCCAGCAGCGTCCTAGGAAACACCATATATTTT

clone_size: -
j_call: TRBJ1-4
v_call: TRBV27
d_call: -
cdr3_aa: CASSFGATNEKLFF
cdr3_nt: TGTGCCAGCAGTTTTGGAGCAACTAATGAAAAACTGTTTTTT

clone_size: -
j_call: TRBJ2-3
v_call: TRBV9
d_call: TRBD2
cdr3_aa: CASSERTSGRADTQYF
cdr3_nt: TGTGCCAGCAGCGAGAGGACTAGCGGGAGAGCAGATACGCAGTATTTT

clone_size: -
j_call: TRBJ2-6
v_call: TRBV5-4
d_call: TRBD1
cdr3_aa: CASSFPGTGTSGANVLTF
cdr3_nt: TGTGCCAGCAGTTTCCCCGGGACAGGAACCTCTGGGGCCAACGTCCTGACTTTC

clone_size: once
j_call: TRBJ2-7
v_call: TRBV6-5
d_call: TRBD1
cdr3_aa: CASSFRQGTYEQYF
cdr3_nt: TGTGCCAGCAGTTTCAGACAGGGTACCTACGAGCAGTACTTC

clone_size: -
j_call: TRBJ1-1
v_call: TRBV11-2
d_call: -
cdr3_aa: CASSLIYPSIGVGTEAFF
cdr3_nt: TGTGCCAGCAGCCTAATTTATCCCTCCATCGGGGTAGGAACTGAAGCTTTCTTT

clone_size: -
j_call: TRBJ2-1
v_call: TRBV7-9
d_call: -
cdr3_aa: CSSSSPRDSRSYNEQFF
cdr3_nt: TGTTCCAGCAGCTCGCCTCGGGACTCCCGCTCCTACAATGAGCAGTTCTTC

clone_size: -
j_call: TRBJ1-1
v_call: TRBV2
d_call: TRBD1
cdr3_aa: CAGQTGGDTEAFF
cdr3_nt: TGTGCCGGACAGACAGGGGGGGACACTGAAGCTTTCTTT

clone_size: -
j_call: TRBJ1-1
v_call: TRBV11-2
d_call: -
cdr3_aa: CASSLGGGAAFF
cdr3_nt: TGTGCCAGCAGCTTGGGGGGGGGAGCGGCTTTCTTT

clone_size: -
j_call: TRBJ2-1
v_call: TRBV7-3
d_call: TRBD2
cdr3_aa: CASSLILRLAGLPGWNEQFF
cdr3_nt: TGTGCCAGCAGCTTAATCCTTAGGCTAGCGGGGCTCCCGGGGTGGAATGAGCAGTTCTTC

clone_size: -
j_call: TRBJ2-1
v_call: TRBV19
d_call: TRBD2
cdr3_aa: CATVNPRTSYNEQFF
cdr3_nt: TGTGCCACCGTAAACCCTCGGACTAGCTACAATGAGCAGTTCTTC

clone_size: -
j_call: TRBJ2-1
v_call: TRBV29-1
d_call: -
cdr3_aa: CSVFGRTPVRCCSYNEQFF
cdr3_nt: TGCAGCGTTTTCGGAAGGACACCCGTCCGTTGTTGCTCCTACAATGAGCAGTTCTTC

clone_size: -
j_call: TRBJ1-5
v_call: TRBV19
d_call: TRBD1
cdr3_aa: CASSIPRTGVYQPQHF
cdr3_nt: TGTGCCAGTAGTATTCCCAGGACAGGGGTATATCAGCCCCAGCATTTT

clone_size: -
j_call: TRBJ1-2
v_call: TRBV19
d_call: -
cdr3_aa: CASSWGRGLYGYTF
cdr3_nt: TGTGCCAGTTCCTGGGGCAGGGGCCTCTATGGCTACACCTTC

clone_size: -
j_call: TRBJ1-4
v_call: TRBV7-9
d_call: TRBD1
cdr3_aa: CASSEDRTEKLFF
cdr3_nt: TGTGCCAGCAGCGAGGACAGGACGGAAAAACTGTTTTTT

clone_size: -
j_call: TRBJ1-3
v_call: TRBV4-3
d_call: -
cdr3_aa: CASSQDPIRGNTIYF
cdr3_nt: TGCGCCAGCAGCCAAGATCCTATTAGAGGAAACACCATATATTTT

clone_size: once
j_call: TRBJ1-2
v_call: TRBV7-2
d_call: -
cdr3_aa: CASSADKVGYTF
cdr3_nt: TGTGCCAGCAGCGCCGACAAGGTGGGCTACACCTTC

clone_size: -
j_call: TRBJ1-2
v_call: TRBV7-6
d_call: -
cdr3_aa: CASSLWRDYGYTF
cdr3_nt: TGTGCCAGCAGCTTATGGAGGGACTATGGCTACACCTTC

clone_size: -
j_call: TRBJ1-2
v_call: TRBV28
d_call: TRBD1
cdr3_aa: CASSSGQPNYGYTF
cdr3_nt: TGTGCCAGCAGTTCGGGACAGCCTAACTATGGCTACACCTTC

clone_size: few
j_call: TRBJ1-3
v_call: TRBV2
d_call: -
cdr3_aa: CASRPQHVVGLAGNTIYF
cdr3_nt: TGTGCCAGCAGACCCCAACATGTAGTGGGGCTAGCTGGAAACACCATATATTTT

clone_size: -
j_call: TRBJ2-1
v_call: TRBV6-4
d_call: TRBD2
cdr3_aa: CASSILAGGDEQFF
cdr3_nt: TGTGCCAGCAGTATATTAGCGGGGGGTGACGAGCAGTTCTTC

clone_size: -
j_call: TRBJ1-4
v_call: TRBV7-6
d_call: -
cdr3_aa: CASGPREEGEKLFF
cdr3_nt: TGTGCCAGCGGCCCCAGGGAAGAAGGGGAAAAACTGTTTTTT

clone_size: -
j_call: TRBJ2-1
v_call: TRBV5-1
d_call: -
cdr3_aa: CASSLEVLASYNEQFF
cdr3_nt: TGCGCCAGCAGCTTGGAAGTCCTAGCGTCTTACAATGAGCAGTTCTTC

clone_size: few
j_call: TRBJ2-7
v_call: TRBV18
d_call: TRBD1
cdr3_aa: CASSPFDRESYEQYF
cdr3_nt: TGTGCCAGCTCACCCTTCGACAGGGAGTCCTACGAGCAGTACTTC

clone_size: -
j_call: TRBJ2-1
v_call: TRBV11-2
d_call: TRBD1
cdr3_aa: CASSQGGTGDNEQFF
cdr3_nt: TGTGCCAGCAGCCAAGGCGGGACAGGGGATAATGAGCAGTTCTTC

clone_size: -
j_call: TRBJ2-5
v_call: TRBV19
d_call: -
cdr3_aa: CASTPPGKETQYF
cdr3_nt: TGTGCCAGTACCCCCCCAGGGAAAGAGACCCAGTACTTC

clone_size: -
j_call: TRBJ2-5
v_call: TRBV5-4
d_call: -
cdr3_aa: CASSLDQIETQYF
cdr3_nt: TGTGCCAGCAGCTTGGATCAGATAGAGACCCAGTACTTC

clone_size: -
j_call: TRBJ2-2
v_call: TRBV7-3
d_call: TRBD2
cdr3_aa: CASSPRTSGGSGELFF
cdr3_nt: TGTGCCAGCAGCCCCCGGACTAGCGGGGGCTCCGGGGAGCTGTTTTTT

clone_size: -
j_call: TRBJ2-2
v_call: TRBV7-3
d_call: -
cdr3_aa: CASSAGGDTGELFF
cdr3_nt: TGTGCCAGCAGCGCAGGCGGGGACACCGGGGAGCTGTTTTTT

clone_size: -
j_call: TRBJ2-5
v_call: TRBV9
d_call: TRBD2
cdr3_aa: CASSPRLAETQYF
cdr3_nt: TGTGCCAGCAGCCCCAGACTAGCGGAGACCCAGTACTTC

clone_size: -
j_call: TRBJ1-3
v_call: TRBV4-2
d_call: -
cdr3_aa: CASAPEPSGNTIYF
cdr3_nt: TGTGCCAGCGCCCCCGAGCCTTCTGGAAACACCATATATTTT

clone_size: -
j_call: TRBJ2-1
v_call: TRBV5-1
d_call: TRBD2
cdr3_aa: CASSLAATGEQFF
cdr3_nt: TGCGCCAGCAGCCTAGCGGCAACCGGAGAGCAGTTCTTC

clone_size: -
j_call: TRBJ1-5
v_call: TRBV19
d_call: TRBD1
cdr3_aa: CASSWTGGDQPQHF
cdr3_nt: TGTGCCAGTAGTTGGACAGGGGGCGATCAGCCCCAGCATTTT

clone_size: -
j_call: TRBJ2-7
v_call: TRBV15
d_call: TRBD2
cdr3_aa: CATSRDVGRAYEQYF
cdr3_nt: TGTGCCACCAGCAGAGATGTAGGGAGGGCCTACGAGCAGTACTTC

clone_size: -
j_call: TRBJ1-3
v_call: TRBV19
d_call: -
cdr3_aa: CASSIRQSYSGNTIYF
cdr3_nt: TGTGCCAGTAGTATCAGGCAGTCATACTCTGGAAACACCATATATTTT

clone_size: once
j_call: TRBJ2-7
v_call: TRBV7-2
d_call: TRBD1
cdr3_aa: CASSLGTGGSYEQYF
cdr3_nt: TGTGCCAGCAGCTTGGGCACAGGGGGGTCCTACGAGCAGTACTTC